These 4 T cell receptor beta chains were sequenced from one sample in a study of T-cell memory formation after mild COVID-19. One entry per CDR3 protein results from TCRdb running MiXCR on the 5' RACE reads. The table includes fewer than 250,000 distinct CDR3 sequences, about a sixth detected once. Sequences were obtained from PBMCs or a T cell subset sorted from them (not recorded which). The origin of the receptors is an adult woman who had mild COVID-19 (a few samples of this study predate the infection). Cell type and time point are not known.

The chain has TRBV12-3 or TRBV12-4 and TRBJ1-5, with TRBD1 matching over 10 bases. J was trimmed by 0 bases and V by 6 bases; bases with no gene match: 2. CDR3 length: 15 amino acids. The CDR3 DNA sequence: TGTGCCAGCAGGGACAGGGGGTATAGCAATCAGCCCCAGCATTTT. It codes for CASRDRGYSNQPQHF.

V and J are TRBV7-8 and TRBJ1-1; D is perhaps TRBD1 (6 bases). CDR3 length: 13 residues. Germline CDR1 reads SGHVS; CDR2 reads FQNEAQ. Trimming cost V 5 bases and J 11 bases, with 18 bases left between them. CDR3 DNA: TGTGCCAGCAGCGCCCGGGACACGGAAGTGGCTTTCTTT. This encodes CASSARDTEVAFF. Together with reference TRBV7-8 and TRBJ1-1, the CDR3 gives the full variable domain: GAGVSQSPRYKVAKRGQDVALRCDPISGHVSLFWYQQALGQGPEFLTYFQNEAQLDKSGLPSDRFFAERPEGSVSTLKIQRTQQEDSAVYLCASSARDTEVAFFGQGTRLTVV.

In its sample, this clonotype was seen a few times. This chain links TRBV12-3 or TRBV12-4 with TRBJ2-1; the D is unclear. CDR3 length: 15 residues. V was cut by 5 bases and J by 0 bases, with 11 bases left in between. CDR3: CASSRSPTSYNEQFF. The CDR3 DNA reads TGTGCCAGCAGTCGGAGCCCTACCTCCTACAATGAGCAGTTCTTC.

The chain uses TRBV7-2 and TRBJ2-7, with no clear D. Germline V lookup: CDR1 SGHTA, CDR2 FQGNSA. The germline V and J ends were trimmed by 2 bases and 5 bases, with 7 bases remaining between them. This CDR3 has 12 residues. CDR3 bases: TGTGCCAGCAGCTTATTCGTCAACGAGCAGTACTTC. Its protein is CASSLFVNEQYF.